The 2 T cell receptor beta chains below all came from one sample that was sequenced in a study of tumor and adjacent non-tumor tissue in lung cancer. The template was RNA from unsorted bulk tissue. The library came from three nested PCR rounds adapted from ARM-PCR protocols. TCRdb ran MiXCR on the multiplex PCR reads and lists one entry per CDR3 protein. The sample includes under 250,000 distinct CDR3 sequences, 60% to 85% of them seen just once. The sequencing sample was made of lung tumor tissue. The source is a man aged 55 to 70 with non-small cell lung cancer.

This clonotype was picked up many times. This chain joins TRBV11-2 and TRBJ1-2; 9 bases align to TRBD1. Germline CDR1 reads SGHAT; CDR2 reads FQNNGV. This CDR3 is built from 13 residues. The trim removed 5 bases at V and 7 bases at J, leaving 5 bases unmatched. CDR3 sequence (DNA): TGTGCCAGCAGCCCCTGGGACAGGGTTGGCTACACCTTC. It codes for CASSPWDRVGYTF.

The gene calls are TRBV4-2 and TRBJ1-1, with TRBD1 matching 11 bases. Unmatched junction bases numbered 15, after V lost 1 base and J lost 5 bases. The CDR3 has 19 residues. Germline V gene data show CDR1 as LGHNA and CDR2 as YNFKEQ. As DNA, the CDR3 is TGTGCCAGCAGCCAAGTACCGGGACAGGGGGTCCCTGGGGAGACTGAAGCTTTCTTT. Protein product: CASSQVPGQGVPGETEAFF.